Only a few counts were recorded for the clone carrying this T cell receptor beta chain. Germline V gene data show CDR1 as SGDLS and CDR2 as YYNGEE. Trimming took 1 base from V and 5 from J, leaving 13 bases between them. The CDR3 runs 15 residues. TCRdb reanalysed the RACE reads using MiXCR and keeps one entry per CDR3 protein. The sample records roughly 180,000 distinct CDR3 sequences, about a fifth being singletons. This specimen comes from a study of human T cells and chemical hapten exposure. The wider study: The study enrolled mostly female patients with alopecia areata, totalis or universalis.

Time point specified: patch test 1, 2 weeks after DPC sensitization. The treatment is: therapeutic diphenylcyclopropenone sensitization with weekly scalp DPC. This sample comprised whole blood, obtained in connection with sensitization to the hapten diphenylcyclopropenone (DPC). This receptor was taken from a woman aged 50 to 65 with alopecia areata. Some clones in this sample may be carry-over from other donors' samples. The rearrangement uses TRBV9 and TRBJ2-1; D possibly corresponds to TRBD2 (7 bases). The CDR3 sequence: CASSVFSGTNNEQFF. In DNA form, the CDR3 reads TGTGCCAGCAGCGTATTCAGCGGGACAAACAATGAGCAGTTCTTC.